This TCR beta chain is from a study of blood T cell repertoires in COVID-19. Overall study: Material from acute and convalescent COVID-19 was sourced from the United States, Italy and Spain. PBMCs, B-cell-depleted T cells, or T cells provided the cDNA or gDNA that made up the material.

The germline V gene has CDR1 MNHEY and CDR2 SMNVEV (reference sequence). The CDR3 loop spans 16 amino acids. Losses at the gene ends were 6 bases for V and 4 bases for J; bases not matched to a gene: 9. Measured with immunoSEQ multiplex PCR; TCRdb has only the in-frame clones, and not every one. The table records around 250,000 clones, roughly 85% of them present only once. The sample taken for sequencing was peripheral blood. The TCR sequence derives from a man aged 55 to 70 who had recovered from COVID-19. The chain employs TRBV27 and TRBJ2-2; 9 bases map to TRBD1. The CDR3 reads CASRPGQGRATGELFF. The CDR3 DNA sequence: TGTGCCAGCAGACCCGGACAGGGGAGGGCCACCGGGGAGCTGTTTTTT.